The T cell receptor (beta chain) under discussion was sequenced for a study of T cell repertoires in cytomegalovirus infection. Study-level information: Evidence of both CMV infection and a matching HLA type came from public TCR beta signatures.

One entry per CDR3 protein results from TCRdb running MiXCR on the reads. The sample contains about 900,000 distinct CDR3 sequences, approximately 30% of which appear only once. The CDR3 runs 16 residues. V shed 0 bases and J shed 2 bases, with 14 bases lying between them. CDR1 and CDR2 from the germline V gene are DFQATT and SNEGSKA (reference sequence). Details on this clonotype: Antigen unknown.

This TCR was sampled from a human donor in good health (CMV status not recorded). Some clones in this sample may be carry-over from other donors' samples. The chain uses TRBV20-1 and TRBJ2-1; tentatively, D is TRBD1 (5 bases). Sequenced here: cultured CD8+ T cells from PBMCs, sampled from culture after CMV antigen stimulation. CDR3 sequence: CSARDRAGNTYNEQFF. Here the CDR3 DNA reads TGCAGTGCTAGAGATCGGGCAGGGAACACCTACAATGAGCAGTTCTTC.